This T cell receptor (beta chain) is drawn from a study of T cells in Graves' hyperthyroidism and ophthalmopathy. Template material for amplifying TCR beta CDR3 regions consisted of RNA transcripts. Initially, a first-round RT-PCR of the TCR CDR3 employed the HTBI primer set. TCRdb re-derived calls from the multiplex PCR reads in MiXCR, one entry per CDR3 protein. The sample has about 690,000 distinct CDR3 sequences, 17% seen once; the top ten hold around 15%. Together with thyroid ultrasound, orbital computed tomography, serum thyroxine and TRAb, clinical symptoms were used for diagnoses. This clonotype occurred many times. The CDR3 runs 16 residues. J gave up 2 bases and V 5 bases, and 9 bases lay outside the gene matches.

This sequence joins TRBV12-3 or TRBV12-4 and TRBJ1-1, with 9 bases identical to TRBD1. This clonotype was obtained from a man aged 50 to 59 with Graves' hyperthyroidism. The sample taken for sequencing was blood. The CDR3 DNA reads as TGTGCCAGCAGTCGAAGGGACAGGGAGTTTAACACTGAAGCTTTCTTT. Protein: CASSRRDREFNTEAFF.